The 12 T cell receptor beta chains below were found in one sample sequenced in a study of breast tumors, draining lymph nodes, adjacent tissues. TCRdb recomputed calls from the multiplex PCR reads with MiXCR, one row per CDR3 protein. The sample yields about 13,000 distinct CDR3 sequences, about three fifths seen once. Sequencing was performed on tumor-adjacent breast tissue. The receptors derive from a female donor with breast cancer. Some clones in this sample may be carry-over from other donors' samples.

The rearrangement uses TRBV11-2 and TRBJ2-3; D is perhaps TRBD2 (6 bases). CDR1 and CDR2 (germline): SGHAT, FQNNGV. This CDR3 contains 15 residues. V dropped 1 base and J dropped 8 bases, with 16 bases sitting between them. CDR3 sequence: CASSLGLGGIGTQYF. Written as DNA, the CDR3 is TGTGCCAGCAGCTTAGGTCTGGGGGGAATTGGTACGCAGTATTTT.

The sample holds many counts of this clonotype. The chain uses TRBV28 and TRBJ2-1; TRBD2 might be the D (5 bases). CDR3 length equals 16 residues. Looked up from germline, CDR1 is MDHEN and CDR2 is SYDVKM. Trimming cost V 3 bases and J 8 bases, with 20 bases left between them. The CDR3 is CASSFNKRIRIDEQFF. The DNA of the CDR3 is TGTGCCAGCAGTTTCAATAAGCGGATCCGTATCGATGAGCAGTTCTTC. Drawing the rest from reference TRBV28 and TRBJ2-1, the complete variable domain is DVKVTQSSRYLVKRTGEKVFLECVQDMDHENMFWYRQDPGLGLRLIYFSYDVKMKEKGDIPEGYSVSREKKERFSLILESASTNQTSMYLCASSFNKRIRIDEQFFGPGTRLTVL.

The genes are TRBV5-1 and TRBJ1-6; D perhaps matches TRBD1 (5 bases). The germline V and J ends were trimmed by 0 bases and 7 bases, with 14 bases remaining between them. This CDR3 spans 16 amino acids. CDR1 is SGHRS and CDR2 is YFSETQ in the germline V gene. CDR3 amino acids: CASSLDPGRANSPLHF. CDR3 DNA sequence: TGCGCCAGCAGCTTGGACCCGGGACGGGCGAATTCACCCCTCCACTTT.

Comment on this clonotype: The junction and the germline gene differ at one end; a read error may be behind it. The rearrangement uses TRBV5-1 and TRBJ2-7, with D perhaps matching TRBD1 or TRBD2 (5 bases each). CDR3 size: 18 residues. Germline CDR1 reads SGHRS; CDR2 reads YFSETQ. The CDR3 DNA reads as TGCGCCAGCAGCCCGGACGCCTTACAGGTACTAGGAGTGGACGAGCAATGCTTC. Translated, it gives CASSPDALQVLGVDEQCF.

The rearrangement uses TRBV15 and TRBJ2-1; no reliable D call. This CDR3 comprises 14 residues. Trimming removed 1 base from V and 6 bases from J, with 10 bases in between. In germline, CDR1 is LNHNV, CDR2 YYDKDF (reference sequence). The CDR3 is CATSRGGWGNEQFF. DNA for the CDR3: TGTGCCACCAGCAGAGGGGGTTGGGGCAATGAGCAGTTCTTC.

The CDR3 DNA is TGCAGTGCTAGTTTGCAGCACTATGGCTACACCTTC. Protein: CSASLQHYGYTF. The genes are TRBV20-1 and TRBJ1-2; no reliable D call. Germline CDR1 is DFQATT and CDR2 is SNEGSKA (reference sequence). Trimming removed 3 bases from V and 3 bases from J, with 8 bases in between. This CDR3 is built from 12 residues.

J is TRBJ2-3 and V is TRBV9; D remains ambiguous. V was shortened by 4 bases and J by 3 bases, with 9 bases between the two germline ends. Germline CDR1 reads SGDLS; CDR2 reads YYNGEE. CDR3 length: 13 residues. The DNA for the CDR3 is TGTGCCAGCAGCCCGGTTCGGACAGATACGCAGTATTTT. Its protein is CASSPVRTDTQYF.

The rearrangement links TRBV6-2 or TRBV6-3 to TRBJ2-5; 12 bases are shared with TRBD2. This CDR3 has 14 amino acids. Germline V gene lookup returns CDR1 MNHEY and CDR2 SVGEGT. Germline trimming cut 11 bases from V and 5 bases from J; bases unmatched to any gene: 9. The CDR3, as DNA: TGTGCCTGCATCCGACTAGCGGGGGCCGAGACCCAGTACTTC. Its protein product is CACIRLAGAETQYF.

The chain couples TRBV20-1 to TRBJ1-5, with D uncertain. The germline V gene encodes CDR1 DFQATT and CDR2 SNEGSKA (reference sequence). V was pared by 6 bases and J by 5 bases, with 17 bases between. This CDR3 is 14 amino acids long. The DNA of the CDR3 is TGCAGTGCCCTCCCTGGAGGAAACGATCAGCCCCAGCATTTT. Translation gives CSALPGGNDQPQHF.

V and J are TRBV4-2 and TRBJ2-7; TRBD2 matches 13 bases. Germline CDR1 LGHNA, CDR2 YNFKEQ. The V segment lost 4 bases and the J segment 0 bases; nucleotides outside the gene matches: 6. The CDR3 totals 17 residues. The CDR3 region has the DNA TGTGCCAGCAGCCGACTAGCGGGAGGCTCAAGCTCCTACGAGCAGTACTTC. As protein: CASSRLAGGSSSYEQYF.

Ten or more counts support this clonotype. The chain recombines TRBV5-8 with TRBJ2-2; 9 bases map to TRBD2. The V gene end was trimmed by 0 bases and the J gene end by 6 bases; junction bases not matched to a gene: 12. The germline V gene has CDR1 SGHTS and CDR2 YDEGEE. This CDR3 contains 18 residues. DNA of the CDR3: TGTGCCAGCAGCTTGGGTGGGGCTAGCGGGGAACGACCCGGGGAGCTGTTTTTT. Its protein product is CASSLGGASGERPGELFF.

The chain has TRBV4-1 and TRBJ2-3, with no clear D. The CDR3 runs 14 residues. In germline, CDR1 is MGHRA, CDR2 YSYEKL. Trimming removed 2 bases from V and 3 bases from J, with 9 bases in between. CDR3 sequence: CASSQSPGTDTQYF. CDR3 nucleotides: TGCGCCAGCAGCCAATCCCCCGGGACAGATACGCAGTATTTT.